These 26 T cell receptor beta chains originate from one sample sequenced in a study of T cells in Graves' hyperthyroidism and ophthalmopathy. Amplified regions were TCR beta CDR3 sequences from RNA transcripts. First-round RT-PCR of the TCR CDR3 relied on the HTBI primer set. TCRdb redid the calling of the multiplex PCR reads with MiXCR, one entry per CDR3 protein. This table holds 600,000 or so distinct CDR3 sequences, 14% found once. The sequenced sample consisted of blood. Receptors were obtained from a woman in her late teens or twenties with Graves' ophthalmopathy.

This clonotype was seen at least ten times. This sequence joins TRBV3-1 and TRBJ1-3; the D is unclear. The V gene's germline CDR1 is LGHDT and CDR2 YNNKEL (reference sequence). Trimming shortened V by 2 bases and J by 6 bases, and 11 bases separated the two germline ends. The CDR3 runs 14 residues. The CDR3 nucleotides read TGTGCCAGCAGCCAATTAGGAGACGCAAACACCATATATTTT. Translated, it gives CASSQLGDANTIYF.

This clonotype was seen repeatedly, ten times or more. The chain couples TRBV20-1 to TRBJ2-3, with unresolved D. This CDR3 comprises 11 residues. V lost 3 bases, J lost 6 bases, and 7 bases lay in between. In germline, CDR1 is DFQATT, CDR2 SNEGSKA (reference sequence). CDR3 nucleotide sequence: TGCAGTGCTAGTAGGAGTGATACGCAGTATTTT. Amino acids: CSASRSDTQYF.

This clonotype was observed many times. The chain employs TRBV3-1 and TRBJ1-3, with 7 bases lining up with TRBD1. After removal of 1 base from V and 2 bases from J, the junction contained 5 bases not matched to a gene. The CDR3 runs 16 residues. The V gene's germline CDR1 is LGHDT and CDR2 YNNKEL (reference sequence). CDR3 region: CASSQGRQGPGNTIYF. DNA for the CDR3: TGTGCCAGCAGCCAAGGCCGACAGGGACCTGGAAACACCATATATTTT.

This clonotype was found many times. The CDR3 DNA reads as TGTGCCAGCAGAATTAGCGGACTCAGCTCTTACAATGAGCAGTTCTTC. This encodes CASRISGLSSYNEQFF. The chain couples TRBV6-2 or TRBV6-3 to TRBJ2-1, with D possibly being TRBD2 (6 bases). Germline V gene sequence: CDR1 MNHEY, CDR2 SVGEGT. This CDR3 contains 16 residues. Trimming left V 6 bases short and J 4 bases short, with 19 bases between.

This chain joins TRBV18 and TRBJ2-7; D may match TRBD1 or TRBD2 (5 bases each). Deletions cut 2 bases from V and 2 bases from J, with 16 bases between. CDR1 and CDR2 (germline): KGHSH, LQKENI. This CDR3 region has 16 residues. The CDR3 nucleotides read TGTGCCAGCTCACCAATACCGGGACGGACACCCTACGAGCAGTACTTC. Protein product: CASSPIPGRTPYEQYF.

This clonotype was found many times. The V gene is TRBV14, the J gene TRBJ1-2; the match to TRBD1 covers 7 bases. After removal of 1 base from V and 5 bases from J, the junction contained 10 bases not matched to a gene. The CDR3 spans 16 residues. CDR1 is SGHDN, CDR2 FVKESK, per germline. The CDR3 protein is CASSQGPTGTRYGYTF. The CDR3 DNA is TGTGCCAGCAGCCAAGGTCCGACAGGGACCCGGTATGGCTACACCTTC.

A remark on this clonotype: A much larger clone sits a single nucleotide away, making a read error possible. V gene TRBV6-1 combines with J gene TRBJ2-5, with D possibly TRBD2 on 6 matching bases. Germline V gene sequence: CDR1 MNHNS, CDR2 SASEGT. This CDR3 comprises 14 residues. Here the CDR3 DNA reads TGTACCAGTATGGGCTTAGCGGTACAAGAGACCCAGTACTTC. Amino acid sequence: CTSMGLAVQETQYF.

This clonotype was seen a few times. This chain links TRBV14 with TRBJ2-6; TRBD1 matches 7 bases. V was clipped by 4 bases and J by 0 bases; unmatched bases: 9. The V gene's germline CDR1 is SGHDN and CDR2 FVKESK. The CDR3 spans 18 residues. CDR3 DNA: TGTGCCAGCAGCCTAACAGGGGACCTCACCTCTGGGGCCAACGTCCTGACTTTC. Protein sequence: CASSLTGDLTSGANVLTF. The full variable domain, rest sourced from reference TRBV14 and TRBJ2-6, is EAGVTQFPSHSVIEKGQTVTLRCDPISGHDNLYWYRRVMGKEIKFLLHFVKESKQDESGMPNNRFLAERTGGTYSTLKVQPAELEDSGVYFCASSLTGDLTSGANVLTFGAGSRLTVL.

The chain links TRBV4-1 to TRBJ1-1; TRBD1 is a possible D gene (5 bases). The V gene lost 3 bases and the J gene lost 1 base, with 9 bases spanning the gap. Germline V gene sequence: CDR1 MGHRA, CDR2 YSYEKL. This CDR3 comprises 14 residues. CDR3 coding DNA: TGCGCCAGCAGCCAGTTCGGACAGAACACTGAAGCTTTCTTT. Protein product: CASSQFGQNTEAFF.

The sample holds many counts of this clonotype. Written as DNA, the CDR3 is TGTGCCACCAGCAGCCCAGGGTCCCTCCCTGCGCAGTTCTTC. It is translated as CATSSPGSLPAQFF. V and J are TRBV15 and TRBJ2-1; tentative D call: TRBD1 (5 bases). V dropped 3 bases and J dropped 12 bases, with 18 bases sitting between them. Per germline, CDR1 LNHNV and CDR2 YYDKDF (reference sequence). The CDR3 contains 14 residues.

This clonotype appeared many times. This sequence joins TRBV5-5 and TRBJ2-7, with 9 positions matching TRBD1. Trimming cost V 1 base and J 1 base; bases outside gene matches: 9. CDR3 length equals 17 residues. Germline V gene sequence: CDR1 SGHKS, CDR2 YYEKEE (reference sequence). The CDR3 spells CASSLRETGTGSYEQYF. The CDR3 DNA is TGTGCCAGCAGCTTGAGGGAGACCGGGACAGGGTCCTACGAGCAGTACTTC.

The chain joins TRBV12-3 or TRBV12-4 to TRBJ1-5; 7 bases line up with TRBD1. The V and J ends lost 7 bases and 3 bases, in that order; junction bases with no gene match: 3. The CDR3 consists of 13 residues. The CDR3 loop is CASKGGNNQPQHF. CDR3 coding DNA: TGTGCCAGCAAAGGGGGCAACAATCAGCCCCAGCATTTT.

The rearrangement joins TRBV5-4 to TRBJ2-1; 9 nucleotides agree with TRBD2. The CDR3 contains 14 residues. In germline, CDR1 is SGHNT, CDR2 YYREEE (reference sequence). Trimming cost V 3 bases and J 8 bases; bases outside gene matches: 6. The CDR3 reads CASSSVAGDDEQFF. The CDR3 region has the DNA TGTGCCAGCAGCTCTGTAGCGGGAGATGATGAGCAGTTCTTC.

This clonotype was seen a single time. The V call is TRBV7-2, the J call TRBJ1-5; D is ambiguous. The CDR3 contains 12 residues. Trimming stripped 1 base from V and 9 bases from J, with 7 bases between. Per the germline V gene, CDR1 is SGHTA and CDR2 is FQGNSA. In DNA form, the CDR3 reads TGTGCCAGCAGCTTAGAAAGAGGGCCCCAGCATTTT. Translated, it gives CASSLERGPQHF.

The table lists this clonotype with many counts. J is TRBJ2-3 and V is TRBV2; 8 bases fit TRBD2. V was clipped by 2 bases and J by 0 bases; unmatched bases: 4. CDR1 and CDR2 (germline): SNHLY, FYNNEI. CDR3 size: 16 residues. The CDR3 here is CASSERGGGSTDTQYF. The CDR3 DNA follows: TGTGCCAGCAGTGAACGGGGGGGAGGGAGCACAGATACGCAGTATTTT.

This clonotype was observed a few times. In nucleotides, the CDR3 is TGTGCCAGCAGCCGGGGACTAGGAGAACCTTACGAGCAGTACTTC. Translation gives CASSRGLGEPYEQYF. This chain uses TRBV4-2 with TRBJ2-7; 8 bases are shared with TRBD2. CDR3 length: 15 residues. V was clipped by 4 bases and J by 4 bases; unmatched bases: 9. Germline V gene sequence: CDR1 LGHNA, CDR2 YNFKEQ.

About this clonotype: Sequence at one end of the junction differs from germline and may be a read error. The chain links TRBV19 to TRBJ2-7; maybe TRBD1 (6 bases). The CDR3 sequence is 14 residues long. Germline V gives CDR1 LNHDA, CDR2 SQIVND (reference sequence). The CDR3 region has the DNA TGTGCCAGTAGTCCCCGGGGACAAGACTACGAGCTGTACTTC. Amino acid sequence: CASSPRGQDYELYF. The full variable domain, rest sourced from reference TRBV19 and TRBJ2-7, is DGGITQSPKYLFRKEGQNVTLSCEQNLNHDAMYWYRQDPGQGLRLIYYSQIVNDFQKGDIAEGYSVSREKKESFPLTVTSAQKNPTAFYLCASSPRGQDYELYFGPGTRLTVT.

This clonotype was seen many times. The chain recombines TRBV2 with TRBJ2-3; no firm D call. Trimming stripped 7 bases from V and 4 bases from J, with 15 bases between. CDR3 length: 14 residues. CDR1 is SNHLY and CDR2 is FYNNEI in the germline V gene. This CDR3 is CASIASDIADTQYF. The CDR3 nucleotides are TGTGCCAGCATCGCCTCCGATATCGCAGATACGCAGTATTTT.

The rearrangement uses TRBV5-6 and TRBJ2-1; 14 positions agree with TRBD2. CDR1 is SGHDT, CDR2 YYEEEE, per germline. With V trimmed by 2 bases and J by 8 bases, 9 bases remained unmatched. This CDR3 spans 17 amino acids. The CDR3 region is CASSLPGTSGSADEQFF. In nucleotides, the CDR3 is TGTGCCAGCAGCTTACCCGGGACTAGCGGGAGTGCGGATGAGCAGTTCTTC.

This clonotype was counted many times. This chain links TRBV2 with TRBJ1-5; the D is unclear. The germline V and J ends were trimmed by 3 bases and 2 bases, with 11 bases remaining between them. The germline CDR1 and CDR2 sequences are SNHLY and FYNNEI. The CDR3 is 15 residues long. The CDR3 spells CASSDLGMGNQPQHF. CDR3 in DNA: TGTGCCAGCAGTGACCTGGGGATGGGCAATCAGCCCCAGCATTTT.

This clonotype was picked up a small number of times. The rearrangement joins TRBV30 to TRBJ2-5; no clear D. V was clipped by 5 bases and J by 5 bases, with 6 bases between them. Germline V lookup: CDR1 GTSNPN, CDR2 SVGIG (reference sequence). The CDR3 consists of 10 residues. For the CDR3, the DNA is TGTGCCTGGGAAGAGGAGACCCAGTACTTC. Amino acid sequence: CAWEEETQYF.

This clonotype occurred a few times. The CDR3 here is CASSLGPSEPSNQPQHF. CDR3 nucleotides: TGTGCCAGCAGCTTAGGGCCTTCGGAACCGTCCAATCAGCCCCAGCATTTT. This sequence joins TRBV7-8 and TRBJ1-5; the D is unclear. CDR1 SGHVS and CDR2 FQNEAQ come from the germline V gene. This CDR3 has 17 residues. V shed 1 base and J shed 3 bases, with 16 bases lying between them.

For this clonotype: Just one base apart from a much larger clone, this may be a read error. The rearrangement uses TRBV12-3 or TRBV12-4 and TRBJ1-2; TRBD1 is a possible D gene (5 bases). The CDR3 has 13 amino acids. V was clipped by 2 bases and J by 6 bases, with 10 bases between them. The CDR3 spells CASSLSWGDGYTF. The DNA for the CDR3 is TGTGCCAGCAGTTTAAGCTGGGGGGATGGCTACACCTTC.

This clonotype occurred many times. The J gene is TRBJ2-7, the V gene TRBV2; the D call may be TRBD1 or TRBD2 (6 bases each). Trimming removed 7 bases from V and 6 bases from J, with 34 bases in between. Per germline, CDR1 SNHLY and CDR2 FYNNEI. This CDR3 is 19 amino acids long. The CDR3 sequence is CASKGQRVQRGKGVVEQYF. DNA for the CDR3: TGTGCCAGCAAGGGGCAGCGGGTCCAACGCGGGAAGGGGGTGGTCGAGCAGTACTTC.

V and J are TRBV12-3 or TRBV12-4 and TRBJ2-3, with 11 bases identical to TRBD2. The CDR3 is 18 residues long. The trim removed 3 bases at V and 2 bases at J, leaving 10 bases unmatched. The CDR3 sequence is CASSFLAGGAVHTDTQYF. The CDR3 nucleotides are TGTGCCAGCAGTTTTCTAGCGGGAGGTGCCGTCCACACAGATACGCAGTATTTT.

As regards this clonotype: This CDR3 is missing its conserved last phenylalanine or tryptophan, likely due to a read error. The rearrangement joins TRBV30 to TRBJ2-5; 7 bases are shared with TRBD2. The J segment lost 2 bases and the V segment lost 1 base, leaving 4 bases of the junction unmatched. CDR1 and CDR2 from the germline V gene are GTSNPN and SVGIG (reference sequence). There are 14 residues in the CDR3. The CDR3: CAWSGASGQETQYL. DNA of the CDR3: TGTGCCTGGAGTGGGGCTAGCGGACAAGAGACCCAGTACCTC.